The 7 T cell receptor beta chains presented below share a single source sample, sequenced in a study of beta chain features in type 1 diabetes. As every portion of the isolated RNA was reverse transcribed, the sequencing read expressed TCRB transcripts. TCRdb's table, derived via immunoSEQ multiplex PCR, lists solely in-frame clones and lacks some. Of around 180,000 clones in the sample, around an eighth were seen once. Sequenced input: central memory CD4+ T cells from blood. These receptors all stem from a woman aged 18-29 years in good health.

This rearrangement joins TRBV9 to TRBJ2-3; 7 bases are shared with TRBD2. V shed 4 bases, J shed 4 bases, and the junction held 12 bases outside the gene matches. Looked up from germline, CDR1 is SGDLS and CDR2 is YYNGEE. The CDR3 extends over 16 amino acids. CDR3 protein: CASSLDTGGPPDTQYF. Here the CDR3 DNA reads TGTGCCAGCAGCTTAGACACGGGAGGACCGCCAGATACGCAGTATTTT. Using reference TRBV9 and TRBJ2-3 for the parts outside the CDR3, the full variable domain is DSGVTQTPKHLITATGQRVTLRCSPRSGDLSVYWYQQSLDQGLQFLIQYYNGEERAKGNILERFSAQQFPDLHSELNLSSLELGDSALYFCASSLDTGGPPDTQYFGPGTRLTVL.

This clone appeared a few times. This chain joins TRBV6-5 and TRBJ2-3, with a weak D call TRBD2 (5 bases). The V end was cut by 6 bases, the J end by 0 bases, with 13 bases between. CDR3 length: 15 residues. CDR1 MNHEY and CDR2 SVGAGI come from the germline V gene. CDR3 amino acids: CASRLDWGSTDTQYF. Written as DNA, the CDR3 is TGTGCCAGCAGGCTGGACTGGGGAAGCACAGATACGCAGTATTTT.

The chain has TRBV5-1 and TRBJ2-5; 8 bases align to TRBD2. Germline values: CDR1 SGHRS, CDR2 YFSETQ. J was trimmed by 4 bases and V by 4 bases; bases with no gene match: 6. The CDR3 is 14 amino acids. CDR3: CASSKRENLETQYF. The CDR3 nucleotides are TGCGCCAGCAGCAAGCGGGAGAATTTAGAGACCCAGTACTTC.

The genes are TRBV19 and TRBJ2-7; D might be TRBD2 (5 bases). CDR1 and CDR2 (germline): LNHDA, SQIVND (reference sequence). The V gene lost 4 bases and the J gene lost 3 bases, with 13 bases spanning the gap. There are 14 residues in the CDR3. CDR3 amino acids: CASSRRGGGYEQYF. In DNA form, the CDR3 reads TGTGCCAGTAGTAGACGGGGTGGAGGCTACGAGCAGTACTTC.

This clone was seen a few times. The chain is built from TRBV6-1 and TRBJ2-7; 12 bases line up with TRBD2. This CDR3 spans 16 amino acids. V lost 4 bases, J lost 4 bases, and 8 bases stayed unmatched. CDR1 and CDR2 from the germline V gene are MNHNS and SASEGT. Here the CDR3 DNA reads TGTGCCAGCAGTGCCGTGACTAGCGGGAGCCTGTACGAGCAGTACTTC. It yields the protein CASSAVTSGSLYEQYF.

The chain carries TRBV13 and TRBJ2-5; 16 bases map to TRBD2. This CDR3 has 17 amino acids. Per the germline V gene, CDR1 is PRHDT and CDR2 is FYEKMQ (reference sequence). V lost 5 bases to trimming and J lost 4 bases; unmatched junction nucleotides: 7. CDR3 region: CASSPGLAGGPSETQYF. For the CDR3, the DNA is TGTGCCAGCAGCCCGGGACTAGCGGGAGGGCCGTCAGAGACCCAGTACTTC.

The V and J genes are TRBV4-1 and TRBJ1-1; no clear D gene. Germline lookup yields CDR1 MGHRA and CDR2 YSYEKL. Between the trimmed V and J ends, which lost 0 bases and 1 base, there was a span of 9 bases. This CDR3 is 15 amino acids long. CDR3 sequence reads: CASSQDGVGNTEAFF. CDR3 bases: TGCGCCAGCAGCCAAGATGGAGTTGGGAACACTGAAGCTTTCTTT.